The present T cell receptor (beta chain) was sequenced within a study of graft-versus-host responses after intestinal transplantation. As for the study in general: Multivisceral, liver-intestinal, or isolated intestinal transplants were performed in recipients. Each patient got anti-thymocyte globulin induction, then tacrolimus and steroids for approximately 3 years.

Per germline, CDR1 SGHNT and CDR2 YYREEE (reference sequence). V was cut by 3 bases and J by 5 bases, with 8 bases left in between. This CDR3 is 12 amino acids long. Produced via immunoSEQ multiplex PCR; TCRdb's table is partial and in-frame only. Among some 110,000 clones listed, 90% to 95% were seen once. Findings and caveats of the study: GvH clones occurred in recipient marrow; some first appeared in ileum or blood. Early declines in HvG clones that occurred post-transplant were associated with peak circulating GvH clone levels.

To note about this clone: Its antigen remains unidentified.

The clonotype originates from a human donor who was the organ donor for an intestinal transplant. The rearrangement links TRBV5-4 to TRBJ2-5; D not resolved. The source material was unstimulated CD8+ T cells sorted from spleen or lymph node cells, sampled before transplant. Here the CDR3 reads CASSWGTETQYF. CDR3 DNA: TGTGCCAGCAGCTGGGGAACCGAGACCCAGTACTTC.